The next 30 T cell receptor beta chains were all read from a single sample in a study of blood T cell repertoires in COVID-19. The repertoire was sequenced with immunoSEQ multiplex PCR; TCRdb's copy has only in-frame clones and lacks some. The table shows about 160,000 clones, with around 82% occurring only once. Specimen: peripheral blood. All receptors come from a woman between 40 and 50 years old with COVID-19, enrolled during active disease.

CDR3 DNA: TGTGCCAGCAGCCCGGGACAGGCCCGCTATGGCTACACCTTC. It specifies CASSPGQARYGYTF. The chain recombines TRBV3-1 (or the pseudogene TRBV3-2) with TRBJ1-2, with 8 bases matching TRBD1. CDR1 is LGHDT and CDR2 is YNNKEL in the germline V gene (reference sequence). CDR3 length: 14 residues. After removal of 4 bases from V and 4 bases from J, the junction contained 5 bases not matched to a gene.

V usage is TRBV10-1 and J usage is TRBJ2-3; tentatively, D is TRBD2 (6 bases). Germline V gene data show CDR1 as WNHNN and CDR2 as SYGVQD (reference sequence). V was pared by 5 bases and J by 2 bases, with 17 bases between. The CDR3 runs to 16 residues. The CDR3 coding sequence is TGCGCCAGCAGTTGGAGGGAAGCCGGAGACACAGATACGCAGTATTTT. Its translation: CASSWREAGDTDTQYF.

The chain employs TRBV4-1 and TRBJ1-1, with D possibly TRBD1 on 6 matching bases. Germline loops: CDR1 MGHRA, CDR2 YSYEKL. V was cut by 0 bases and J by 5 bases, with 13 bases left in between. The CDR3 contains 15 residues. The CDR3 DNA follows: TGCGCCAGCAGCCAAGAGTACAGCAGGGGAACTGAAGCTTTCTTT. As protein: CASSQEYSRGTEAFF.

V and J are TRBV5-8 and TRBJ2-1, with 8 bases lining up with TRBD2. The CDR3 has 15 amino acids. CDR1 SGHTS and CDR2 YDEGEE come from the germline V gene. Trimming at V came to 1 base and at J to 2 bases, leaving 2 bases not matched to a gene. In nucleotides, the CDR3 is TGTGCCAGCAGCTTGCTCGGGGGGGCCTACAATGAGCAGTTCTTC. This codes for CASSLLGGAYNEQFF.

CDR3: CASSRLLGANNEQFF. Here the CDR3 DNA reads TGTGCCAGCAGCCGTTTATTAGGGGCAAACAATGAGCAGTTCTTC. The chain employs TRBV7-6 and TRBJ2-1; weak D call: TRBD1 (5 bases). Germline V gives CDR1 SGHVS, CDR2 FNYEAQ. V was cut by 5 bases and J by 5 bases, with 16 bases left in between. The CDR3 consists of 15 residues.

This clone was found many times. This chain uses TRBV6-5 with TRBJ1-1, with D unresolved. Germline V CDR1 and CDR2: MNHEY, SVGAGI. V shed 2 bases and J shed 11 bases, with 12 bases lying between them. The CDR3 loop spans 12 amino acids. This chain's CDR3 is CASSYDGVGAFF. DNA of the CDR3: TGTGCCAGCAGTTACGACGGGGTCGGGGCTTTCTTT.

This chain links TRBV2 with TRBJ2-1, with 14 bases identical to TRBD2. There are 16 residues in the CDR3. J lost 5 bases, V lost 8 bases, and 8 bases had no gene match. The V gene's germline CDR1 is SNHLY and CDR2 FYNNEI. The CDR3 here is CASLPGLAGVNNEQFF. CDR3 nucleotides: TGTGCCAGCCTTCCGGGACTAGCGGGAGTCAACAATGAGCAGTTCTTC.

Here the CDR3 DNA reads TGTGCCAGCAGTTATACAGGGGATACGCAGTATTTT. Translation: CASSYTGDTQYF. This chain links TRBV6-5 with TRBJ2-3, with D possibly being TRBD1 (6 bases). Per germline, CDR1 MNHEY and CDR2 SVGAGI. Deletions cut 3 bases from V and 6 bases from J, with 7 bases between. There are 12 residues in the CDR3.

Written as DNA, the CDR3 is TGTGCCAGCAGTTTAGCTCGGGAAGGTGGCTACACCTTC. Its translation: CASSLAREGGYTF. This chain joins TRBV12-3 or TRBV12-4 and TRBJ1-2; D is unresolved. The ends were cut back, 0 bases at V and 7 bases at J, with 9 bases in the middle. The CDR3 is 13 residues long.

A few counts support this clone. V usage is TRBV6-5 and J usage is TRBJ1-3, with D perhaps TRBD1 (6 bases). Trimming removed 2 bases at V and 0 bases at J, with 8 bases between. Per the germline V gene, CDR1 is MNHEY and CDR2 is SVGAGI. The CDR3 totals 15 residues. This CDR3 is CASSYQGHSGNTIYF. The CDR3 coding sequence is TGTGCCAGCAGTTACCAGGGGCACTCTGGAAACACCATATATTTT.

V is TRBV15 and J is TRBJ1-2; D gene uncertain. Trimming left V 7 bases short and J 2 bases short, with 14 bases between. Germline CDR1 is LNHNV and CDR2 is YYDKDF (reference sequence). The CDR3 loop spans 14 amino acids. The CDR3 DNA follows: TGTGCCACCAAAGCGGGAAATTCAAACTATGGCTACACCTTC. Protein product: CATKAGNSNYGYTF. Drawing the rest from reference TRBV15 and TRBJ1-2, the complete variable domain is DAMVIQNPRYQVTQFGKPVTLSCSQTLNHNVMYWYQQKSSQAPKLLFHYYDKDFNNEADTPDNFQSRRPNTSFCFLDIRSPGLGDTAMYLCATKAGNSNYGYTFGSGTRLTVV.

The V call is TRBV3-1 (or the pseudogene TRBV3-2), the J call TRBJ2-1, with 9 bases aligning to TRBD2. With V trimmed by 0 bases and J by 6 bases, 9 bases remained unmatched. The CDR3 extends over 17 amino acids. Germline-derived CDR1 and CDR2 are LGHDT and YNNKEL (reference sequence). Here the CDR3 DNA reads TGTGCCAGCAGCCAAGATCTGCCGGGACTAGCAAGCAATGAGCAGTTCTTC. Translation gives CASSQDLPGLASNEQFF.

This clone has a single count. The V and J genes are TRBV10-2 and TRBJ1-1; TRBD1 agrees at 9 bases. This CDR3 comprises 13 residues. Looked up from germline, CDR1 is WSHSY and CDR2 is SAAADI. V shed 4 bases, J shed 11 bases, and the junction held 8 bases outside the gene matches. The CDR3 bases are TGCGCCAGCAGTGCTGGGACAGGGATGGTGGCTTTCTTT. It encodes CASSAGTGMVAFF.

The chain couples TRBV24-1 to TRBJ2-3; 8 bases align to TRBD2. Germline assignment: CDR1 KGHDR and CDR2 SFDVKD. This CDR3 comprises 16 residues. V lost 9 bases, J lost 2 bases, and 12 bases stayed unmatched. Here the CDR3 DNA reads TGTGCCACCTACTGGACGGGGGGGGTCTTCACAGATACGCAGTATTTT. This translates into CATYWTGGVFTDTQYF.

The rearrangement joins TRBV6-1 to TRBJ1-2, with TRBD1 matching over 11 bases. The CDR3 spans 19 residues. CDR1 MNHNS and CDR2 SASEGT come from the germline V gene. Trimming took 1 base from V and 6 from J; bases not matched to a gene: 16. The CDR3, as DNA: TGTGCCAGCAGTGAAGTCGTCGGACAGGGGGCGCCCCGTAGACATGGCTACACCTTC. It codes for CASSEVVGQGAPRRHGYTF.

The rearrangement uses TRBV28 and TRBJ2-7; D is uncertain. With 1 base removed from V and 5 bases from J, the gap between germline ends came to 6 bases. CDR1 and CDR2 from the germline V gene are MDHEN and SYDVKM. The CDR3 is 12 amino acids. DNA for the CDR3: TGTGCCAGCAGTTTATATCGTGACGAGCAGTACTTC. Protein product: CASSLYRDEQYF.

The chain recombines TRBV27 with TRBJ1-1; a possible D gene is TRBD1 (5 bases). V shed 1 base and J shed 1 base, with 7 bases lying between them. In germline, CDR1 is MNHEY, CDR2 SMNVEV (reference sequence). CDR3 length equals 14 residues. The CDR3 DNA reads TGTGCCAGCAGTTTATTCGGGGGGAACACTGAAGCTTTCTTT. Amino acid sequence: CASSLFGGNTEAFF.

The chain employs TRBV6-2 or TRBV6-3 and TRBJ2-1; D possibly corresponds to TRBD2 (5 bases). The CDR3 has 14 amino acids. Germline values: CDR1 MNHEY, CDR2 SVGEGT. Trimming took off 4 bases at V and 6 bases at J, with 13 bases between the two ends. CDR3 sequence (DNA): TGTGCCAGCAGTTTGGTGCTAGCCGTCAATGAGCAGTTCTTC. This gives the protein CASSLVLAVNEQFF.

The CDR3 is CASSEPQRGGSQYF. CDR3 coding DNA: TGCGCCAGCAGTGAACCCCAGCGGGGGGGCTCGCAGTATTTT. The chain couples TRBV10-2 to TRBJ2-3, with 10 bases aligning to TRBD2. Germline CDR1 is WSHSY and CDR2 is SAAADI. The CDR3 covers 14 residues. J gave up 10 bases and V 3 bases, and 7 bases lay outside the gene matches.

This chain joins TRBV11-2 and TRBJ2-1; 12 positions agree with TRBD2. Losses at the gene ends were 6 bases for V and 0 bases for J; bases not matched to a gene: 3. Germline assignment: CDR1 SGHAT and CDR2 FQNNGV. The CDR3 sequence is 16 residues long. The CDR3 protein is CASRTTSGSSYNEQFF. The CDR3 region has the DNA TGTGCCAGCAGAACGACTAGCGGGAGCTCCTACAATGAGCAGTTCTTC.

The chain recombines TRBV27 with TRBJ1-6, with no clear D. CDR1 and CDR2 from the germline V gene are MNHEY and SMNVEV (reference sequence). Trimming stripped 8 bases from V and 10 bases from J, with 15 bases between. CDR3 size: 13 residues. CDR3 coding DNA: TGTGCCAGCGCCCCCGGGGTTGGGTCACCCCTCCACTTT. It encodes CASAPGVGSPLHF.

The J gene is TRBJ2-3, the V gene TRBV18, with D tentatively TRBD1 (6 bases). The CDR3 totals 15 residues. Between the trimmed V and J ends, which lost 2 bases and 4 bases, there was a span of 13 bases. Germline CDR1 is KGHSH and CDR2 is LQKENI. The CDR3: CASSPKRTAADTQYF. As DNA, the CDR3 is TGTGCCAGCTCACCAAAAAGGACAGCAGCAGATACGCAGTATTTT.

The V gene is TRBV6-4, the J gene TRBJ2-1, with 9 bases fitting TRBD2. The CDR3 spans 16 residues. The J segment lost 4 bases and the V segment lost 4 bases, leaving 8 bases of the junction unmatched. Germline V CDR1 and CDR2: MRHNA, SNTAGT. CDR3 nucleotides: TGTGCCAGCAGTGTGTTAGCGGGAGTGATTTACAATGAGCAGTTCTTC. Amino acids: CASSVLAGVIYNEQFF.

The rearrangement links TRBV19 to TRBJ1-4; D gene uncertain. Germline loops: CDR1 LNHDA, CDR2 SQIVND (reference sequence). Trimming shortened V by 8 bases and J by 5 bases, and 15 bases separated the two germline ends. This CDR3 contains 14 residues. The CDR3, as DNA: TGTGCCAGTTCCCCTTGGACTACCAATGAAAAACTGTTTTTT. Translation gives CASSPWTTNEKLFF.

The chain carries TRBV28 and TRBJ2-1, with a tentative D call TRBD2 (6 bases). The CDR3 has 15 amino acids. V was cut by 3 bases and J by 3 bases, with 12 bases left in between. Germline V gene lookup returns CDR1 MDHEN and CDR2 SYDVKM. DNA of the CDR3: TGTGCCAGCAGTTTTATTGGGACTTACTACAATGAGCAGTTCTTC. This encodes CASSFIGTYYNEQFF.

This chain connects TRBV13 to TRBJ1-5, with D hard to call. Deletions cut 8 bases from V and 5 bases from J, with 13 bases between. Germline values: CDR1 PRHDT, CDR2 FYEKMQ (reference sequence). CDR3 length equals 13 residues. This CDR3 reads CASGRAGDQPQHF. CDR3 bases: TGTGCCAGCGGGCGGGCCGGCGATCAGCCCCAGCATTTT.

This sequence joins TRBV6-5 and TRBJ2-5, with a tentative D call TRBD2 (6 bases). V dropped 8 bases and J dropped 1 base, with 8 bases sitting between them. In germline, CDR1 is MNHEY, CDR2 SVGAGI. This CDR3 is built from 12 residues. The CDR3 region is CASRRAQETQYF. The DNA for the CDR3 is TGTGCCAGCCGGAGGGCCCAAGAGACCCAGTACTTC.

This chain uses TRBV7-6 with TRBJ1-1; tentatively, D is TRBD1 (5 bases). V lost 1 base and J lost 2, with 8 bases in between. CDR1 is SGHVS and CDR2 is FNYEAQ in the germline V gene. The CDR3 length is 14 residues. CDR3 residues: CASSLEGANTEAFF. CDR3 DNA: TGTGCCAGCAGCTTAGAAGGGGCAAACACTGAAGCTTTCTTT.

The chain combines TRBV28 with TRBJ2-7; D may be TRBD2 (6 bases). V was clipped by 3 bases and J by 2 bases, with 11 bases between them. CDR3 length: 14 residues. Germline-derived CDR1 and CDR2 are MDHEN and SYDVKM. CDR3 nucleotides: TGTGCCAGCAGTTTGGAGGGGTTGACCTACGAGCAGTACTTC. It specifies CASSLEGLTYEQYF.

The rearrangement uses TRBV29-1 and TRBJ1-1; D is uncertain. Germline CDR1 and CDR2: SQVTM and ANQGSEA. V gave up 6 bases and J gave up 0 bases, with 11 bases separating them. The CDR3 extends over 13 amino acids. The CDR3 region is CSVRRGLNTEAFF. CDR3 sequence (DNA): TGCAGCGTCCGACGGGGTTTGAACACTGAAGCTTTCTTT.